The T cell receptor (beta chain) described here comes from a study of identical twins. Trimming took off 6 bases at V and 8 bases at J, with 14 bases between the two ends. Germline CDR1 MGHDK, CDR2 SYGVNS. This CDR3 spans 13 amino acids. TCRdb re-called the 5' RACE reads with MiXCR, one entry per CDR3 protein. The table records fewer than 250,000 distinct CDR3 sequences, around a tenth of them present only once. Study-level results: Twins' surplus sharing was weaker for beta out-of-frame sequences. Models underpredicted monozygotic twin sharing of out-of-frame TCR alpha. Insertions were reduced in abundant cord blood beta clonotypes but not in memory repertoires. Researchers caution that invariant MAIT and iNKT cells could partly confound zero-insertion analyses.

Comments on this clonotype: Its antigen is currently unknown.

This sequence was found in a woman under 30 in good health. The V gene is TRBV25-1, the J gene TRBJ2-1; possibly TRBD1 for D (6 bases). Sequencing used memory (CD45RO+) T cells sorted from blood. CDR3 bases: TGTGCCAGCAGGACTACAGGGTTCGATGAGCAGTTCTTC. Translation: CASRTTGFDEQFF.